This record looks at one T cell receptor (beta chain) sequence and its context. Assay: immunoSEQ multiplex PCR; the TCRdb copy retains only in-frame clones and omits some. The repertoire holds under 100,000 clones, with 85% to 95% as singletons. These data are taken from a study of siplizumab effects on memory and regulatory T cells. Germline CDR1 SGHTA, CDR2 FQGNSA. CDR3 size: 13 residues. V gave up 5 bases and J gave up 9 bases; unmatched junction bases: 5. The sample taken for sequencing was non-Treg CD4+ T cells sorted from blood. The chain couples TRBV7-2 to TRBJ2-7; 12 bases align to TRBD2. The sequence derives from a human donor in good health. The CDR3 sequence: CASSPTSGRVQYF. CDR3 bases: TGTGCCAGCAGCCCGACTAGCGGGAGAGTGCAGTACTTC.